This entry features one T cell receptor (beta chain) sequence. What it binds is not known. Primers included in the PCR were 60 Vbeta and 13 Jbeta primers. Using immunoSEQ multiplex PCR, the repertoire was profiled, and TCRdb retains in-frame clones only, with some absent. The table includes around 78,000 clones, about 60% detected once. This record comes from a study of cytomegalovirus exposure and HLA in healthy donors. Study conclusions and caveats: TCR beta V segments were, for the most part, productive about 87% or about 30% of the time in an earlier analysis. Another analysis was done later, and it associated fewer than 20,000 TCR beta sequences with HLA alleles at 0.05 false discovery rate.

CDR1 SGHVS and CDR2 FNYEAQ come from the germline V gene. V was trimmed by 1 base and J by 2 bases, leaving 12 bases between them. The CDR3 is 16 amino acids. The specimen was PBMCs. The V call is TRBV7-6, the J call TRBJ1-5, with D tentatively TRBD1 (5 bases). The clonotype originates from a man in his thirties or forties in good health and CMV-seropositive. CDR3 coding DNA: TGTGCCAGCAGCTTAGGGAAAGGGGAGGGCAATCAGCCCCAGCATTTT. Amino acid sequence: CASSLGKGEGNQPQHF.